The 14 T cell receptor beta chains reported below all come from one sample, sequenced in a study of identical twins. TCRdb processed the 5' RACE reads anew with MiXCR; each CDR3 protein has one entry. The table lists fewer than 900,000 distinct CDR3 sequences, 15% to 20% of them singletons, with about 12% in the top ten. This sample also belongs to another study, concerning T cells expressing NK-cell markers.

Sequencing used PBMCs. The receptors stem from a young woman in good health.

This clonotype was found a few times. The chain has TRBV12-3 or TRBV12-4 and TRBJ1-2; D remains ambiguous. The V gene lost 3 bases and the J gene lost 4 bases, with 12 bases spanning the gap. This CDR3 spans 14 amino acids. The CDR3 reads CASSLPGSFYGYTF. The CDR3 coding sequence is TGTGCCAGCAGTTTGCCCGGATCTTTCTATGGCTACACCTTC.

At least ten counts were recorded for this clonotype. The chain employs TRBV12-3 or TRBV12-4 and TRBJ2-3, with 11 bases that match TRBD1. The trim removed 6 bases at V and 4 bases at J, leaving 6 bases unmatched. There are 15 residues in the CDR3. The CDR3 bases are TGTGCCAGCAGACGCAGGACAGGGGGCTCAGATACGCAGTATTTT. This gives the protein CASRRRTGGSDTQYF.

This clonotype appeared a few times. This rearrangement joins TRBV12-3 or TRBV12-4 to TRBJ2-7, with 9 bases lining up with TRBD2. The length of the CDR3 is 14 residues. Germline trimming cut 7 bases from V and 5 bases from J; bases unmatched to any gene: 9. CDR3 amino acids: CASTYSGSLNEQYF. DNA for the CDR3: TGTGCCAGCACTTATAGCGGGAGTTTAAACGAGCAGTACTTC.

Comments on this clonotype: A clone one base away is much larger, so this may be a read error. The chain couples TRBV7-2 to TRBJ2-1; D could derive from TRBD1 or TRBD2 (5 bases each). The germline gives CDR1 SGHTA, CDR2 FQGNSA. The CDR3 totals 14 residues. Trimming shortened V by 1 base and J by 10 bases, and 14 bases separated the two germline ends. CDR3 sequence reads: CASSLEVGGDEQFF. The CDR3 nucleotides are TGTGCCAGCAGCTTAGAGGTCGGTGGGGACGAGCAGTTCTTC.

The table lists this clonotype with a few counts. The chain couples TRBV20-1 to TRBJ1-1; D gene unclear. The CDR3 length is 11 residues. Germline CDR1 and CDR2: DFQATT and SNEGSKA (reference sequence). Trimming pared 2 bases from V and 10 bases from J, leaving 11 bases between. This CDR3 reads CSARLTNSAFF. The CDR3 coding sequence is TGCAGTGCTAGACTTACGAATTCAGCTTTCTTT.

This clonotype showed up just a few times. The J gene is TRBJ2-3, the V gene TRBV27; 7 bases align to TRBD2. The germline gives CDR1 MNHEY, CDR2 SMNVEV (reference sequence). This CDR3 spans 16 amino acids. Germline trimming cut 3 bases from V and 2 bases from J; bases unmatched to any gene: 8. CDR3 DNA: TGTGCCAGCAGTTTTGGGCTAGCGGAGATCACAGATACGCAGTATTTT. It encodes CASSFGLAEITDTQYF.

This clonotype turned up a few times. The chain carries TRBV6-1 and TRBJ1-6, with a possible D match to TRBD1 (5 bases). V dropped 8 bases and J dropped 7 bases, with 18 bases sitting between them. The CDR3 loop spans 15 amino acids. Germline CDR1 MNHNS, CDR2 SASEGT. The CDR3 coding sequence is TGTGCCAGCTGGACACCGGGGCCTAGAAATTCACCCCTCCACTTT. Its protein is CASWTPGPRNSPLHF.

As to this clonotype: An end of the junction does not agree with germline; a read error may underlie this. The J gene is TRBJ1-1, the V gene TRBV11-2; D unresolved. The CDR3 is 15 residues long. Germline assignment: CDR1 SGHAT and CDR2 FQNNGV. The CDR3 spells CASSLSLTDGSSRIF. CDR3 bases: TGTGCCAGCAGCTTAAGTTTAACGGACGGATCATCGCGGATCTTT.

The V and J genes are TRBV29-1 and TRBJ2-7; TRBD1 agrees at 9 bases. Germline CDR1 SQVTM, CDR2 ANQGSEA. The CDR3 covers 13 residues. V was clipped by 5 bases and J by 4 bases; unmatched bases: 6. The CDR3 DNA reads TGCAGCGTTAGGACAGGGGACGCGTACGAGCAGTACTTC. It is translated as CSVRTGDAYEQYF.

This clonotype was detected many times. The rearrangement joins TRBV20-1 to TRBJ2-1; no reliable D call. This CDR3 is built from 13 residues. CDR1 and CDR2 (germline): DFQATT, SNEGSKA (reference sequence). V was clipped by 5 bases and J by 5 bases, with 13 bases between them. In DNA, the CDR3 is TGCAGTGCTTATCGGACGGAACACAATGAGCAGTTCTTC. The encoded protein is CSAYRTEHNEQFF.

This clonotype was found a few times. The CDR3 loop reads CASTAGAGPYNEQFF. CDR3 DNA: TGTGCCAGCACCGCGGGGGCAGGGCCCTACAATGAGCAGTTCTTC. The V gene is TRBV9, the J gene TRBJ2-1, with D possibly TRBD2 on 7 matching bases. The CDR3 runs 15 residues. Germline CDR1 and CDR2: SGDLS and YYNGEE. Trimming took off 6 bases at V and 2 bases at J, with 15 bases between the two ends.

V is TRBV7-8 and J is TRBJ2-1; 10 bases are shared with TRBD2. Germline CDR1 is SGHVS and CDR2 is FQNEAQ. The CDR3 consists of 16 residues. After removal of 3 bases from V and 3 bases from J, the junction contained 5 bases not matched to a gene. CDR3 protein: CASSFLAGVFYNEQFF. DNA of the CDR3: TGTGCCAGCAGCTTCCTAGCGGGAGTATTCTACAATGAGCAGTTCTTC.

Remarks on this clonotype: One end of the junction fails to match germline, which may point to a read error. Here the CDR3 DNA reads TGCGTCGATGGGACAGGGGGTCCCGGGGAGCTGTTTTTT. Protein sequence: CVDGTGGPGELFF. This chain uses TRBV12-3 or TRBV12-4 with TRBJ2-2, with 11 bases lining up with TRBD1. The length of the CDR3 is 13 residues.

The V call is TRBV7-9, the J call TRBJ2-5, with 9 positions matching TRBD2. From germline, CDR1 is SEHNR and CDR2 FQNEAQ (reference sequence). This CDR3 comprises 15 residues. The trim removed 1 base at V and 5 bases at J, leaving 5 bases unmatched. The CDR3 spells CASSLGSGSVETQYF. The DNA for the CDR3 is TGTGCCAGCAGCTTAGGTAGCGGGAGCGTTGAGACCCAGTACTTC.